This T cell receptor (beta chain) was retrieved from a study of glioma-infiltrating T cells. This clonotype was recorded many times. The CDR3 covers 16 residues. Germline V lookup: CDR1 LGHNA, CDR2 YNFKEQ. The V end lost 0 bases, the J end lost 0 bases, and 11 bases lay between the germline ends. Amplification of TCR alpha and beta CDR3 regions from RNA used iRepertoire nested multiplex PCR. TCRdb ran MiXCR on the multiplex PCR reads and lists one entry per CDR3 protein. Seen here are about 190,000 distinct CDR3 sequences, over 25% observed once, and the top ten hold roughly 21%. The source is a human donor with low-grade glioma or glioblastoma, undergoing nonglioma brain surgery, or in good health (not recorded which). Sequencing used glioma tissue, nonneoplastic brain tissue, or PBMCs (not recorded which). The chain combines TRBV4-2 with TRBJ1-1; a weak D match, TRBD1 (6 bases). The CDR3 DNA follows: TGTGCCAGCAGCCAAGAGCTGGCAGGGGTGAACACTGAAGCTTTCTTT. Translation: CASSQELAGVNTEAFF.